Below, 28 T cell receptor beta chains from the same sample are listed, as sequenced in a study of T cell changes during pregnancy in multiple sclerosis. Sequencing used immunoSEQ multiplex PCR; TCRdb keeps in-frame clones, though not all of them. The table includes 70,000 to 75,000 clones, 80% to 90% detected once. This specimen was peripheral blood, taken before pregnancy. These receptors all come from a female donor with multiple sclerosis, enrolled in a pregnancy study.

The chain carries TRBV7-9 and TRBJ1-1; D ambiguous. Germline V gene sequence: CDR1 SEHNR, CDR2 FQNEAQ (reference sequence). Trimming left V 5 bases short and J 1 base short, with 17 bases between. This CDR3 has 16 amino acids. CDR3: CASSQEWRMGNTEAFF. The CDR3 DNA reads as TGTGCCAGCAGCCAAGAGTGGCGGATGGGGAACACTGAAGCTTTCTTT.

This clone was detected only once. The chain employs TRBV10-3 and TRBJ2-1; D unclear. Deletions cut 0 bases from V and 9 bases from J, with 9 bases between. The germline V gene encodes CDR1 ENHRY and CDR2 SYGVKD. This CDR3 is 13 amino acids long. CDR3 nucleotides: TGTGCCATCAGTGAGTCTATAGCTAGTGAGCAGTTCTTC. Translating it yields CAISESIASEQFF.

This chain uses TRBV7-2 with TRBJ2-7; D perhaps matches TRBD1 (6 bases). Trimming removed 6 bases at V and 3 bases at J, with 12 bases between. CDR1 and CDR2 from the germline V gene are SGHTA and FQGNSA. CDR3 size: 13 residues. The CDR3 DNA follows: TGTGCCAGCAGTCCCACAGGGTACTACGAGCAGTACTTC. It specifies CASSPTGYYEQYF.

The V and J genes are TRBV7-2 and TRBJ2-7; D is uncertain. The CDR3 contains 15 residues. The germline V and J ends were trimmed by 2 bases and 2 bases, with 13 bases remaining between them. Germline V gene lookup returns CDR1 SGHTA and CDR2 FQGNSA. CDR3 in amino acids: CASSLFSSAAYEQYF. CDR3 bases: TGTGCCAGCAGCTTATTTTCTAGTGCCGCCTACGAGCAGTACTTC.

This clone was picked up one time. CDR3 sequence: CASSLGQGVDEQYF. In DNA form, the CDR3 reads TGTGCCAGCAGCTTAGGACAGGGGGTCGACGAGCAGTACTTC. The V gene is TRBV7-6, the J gene TRBJ2-7, with 9 bases aligning to TRBD1. The germline V gene has CDR1 SGHVS and CDR2 FNYEAQ. This CDR3 comprises 14 residues. Trimming removed 1 base from V and 5 bases from J; junction bases left unmatched: 3.

This clone was observed a handful of times. The chain couples TRBV30 to TRBJ1-5; TRBD1 might be the D (5 bases). The CDR3 sequence is 15 residues long. With 2 bases removed from V and 3 bases from J, the gap between germline ends came to 14 bases. The germline V gene encodes CDR1 GTSNPN and CDR2 SVGIG (reference sequence). The CDR3 region has the DNA TGTGCCTGGAGTAGAAACTCAGGGTACAATCAGCCCCAGCATTTT. This sequence encodes CAWSRNSGYNQPQHF.

V and J are TRBV7-2 and TRBJ2-7; 8 nucleotides line up with TRBD2. From germline, CDR1 is SGHTA and CDR2 FQGNSA. The CDR3 length is 18 residues. J gave up 4 bases and V 2 bases, and 16 bases lay outside the gene matches. The CDR3 is CASSLTGLGAGARYEQYF. As DNA, the CDR3 is TGTGCCAGCAGCTTAACGGGCCTGGGAGCGGGAGCAAGGTACGAGCAGTACTTC.

The CDR3 region has the DNA TGTGCCAGTAGTATGGGACTGGGACAGGGAAGGGCCAGGGGTGGTCAGCCCCAGCATTTT. Its protein is CASSMGLGQGRARGGQPQHF. This sequence joins TRBV19 and TRBJ1-5, with 9 bases fitting TRBD1. The germline CDR1 and CDR2 sequences are LNHDA and SQIVND (reference sequence). J was trimmed by 6 bases and V by 3 bases; bases with no gene match: 21. The CDR3 has 20 residues.

The chain is built from TRBV6-4 and TRBJ2-3; 7 nucleotides match TRBD2. The V gene end was trimmed by 5 bases and the J gene end by 2 bases; junction bases not matched to a gene: 10. CDR1 and CDR2 (germline): MRHNA, SNTAGT. This CDR3 has 16 amino acids. CDR3 nucleotide sequence: TGTGCCAGCAGTTCCTCTAGCGGATCTTCCACAGATACGCAGTATTTT. This codes for CASSSSSGSSTDTQYF.

The chain couples TRBV4-1 to TRBJ2-7, with 9 bases fitting TRBD1. CDR3 size: 15 residues. V was clipped by 0 bases and J by 2 bases; unmatched bases: 2. Germline values: CDR1 MGHRA, CDR2 YSYEKL. The CDR3 DNA sequence: TGCGCCAGCAGCCAAGAATGGACAGGGGCCTACGAGCAGTACTTC. Protein product: CASSQEWTGAYEQYF.

The rearrangement uses TRBV5-1 and TRBJ1-6, with 10 bases that match TRBD1. J gave up 10 bases and V 4 bases, and 11 bases lay outside the gene matches. There are 16 residues in the CDR3. Germline V CDR1 and CDR2: SGHRS, YFSETQ. CDR3 protein: CASSRIGQGENSPLHF. CDR3 DNA sequence: TGCGCCAGCAGCCGAATTGGACAGGGGGAAAACTCACCCCTCCACTTT.

This chain uses TRBV5-4 with TRBJ2-2; tentative D call: TRBD2 (6 bases). This CDR3 is built from 14 residues. Germline values: CDR1 SGHNT, CDR2 YYREEE (reference sequence). The V end lost 1 base, the J end lost 4 bases, and 8 bases lay between the germline ends. In DNA form, the CDR3 reads TGTGCCAGCAGCTTGTCCGGGGGCACCGGGGAGCTGTTTTTT. Amino acid sequence: CASSLSGGTGELFF.

The V gene is TRBV11-3, the J gene TRBJ1-2, with 7 bases fitting TRBD1. The germline V gene encodes CDR1 SGHNT and CDR2 YENEEA. This CDR3 has 18 residues. V trimming: 0 bases; J trimming: 7 bases; junction bases outside the gene matches: 17. CDR3 sequence: CASSLDQGDSPSHIGYTF. The CDR3 nucleotides read TGTGCCAGCAGCTTAGATCAGGGGGACAGCCCTTCCCATATTGGCTACACCTTC.

This sequence joins TRBV6-5 and TRBJ1-5, with TRBD1 as a possible D gene (5 bases). V lost 0 bases, J lost 5 bases, and 11 bases lay in between. CDR1 is MNHEY and CDR2 is SVGAGI in the germline V gene. The CDR3 covers 15 residues. Here the CDR3 reads CASSYSRGGDQPQHF. CDR3 DNA sequence: TGTGCCAGCAGTTACTCAAGGGGTGGTGATCAGCCCCAGCATTTT.

The chain combines TRBV5-1 with TRBJ2-3; maybe TRBD2 (6 bases). Per the germline V gene, CDR1 is SGHRS and CDR2 is YFSETQ. This CDR3 region has 15 residues. Trimming pared 7 bases from V and 0 bases from J, leaving 15 bases between. CDR3 sequence: CASLGGAGSTDTQYF. DNA of the CDR3: TGCGCCAGCCTCGGAGGGGCGGGAAGCACAGATACGCAGTATTTT.

This clone was observed a few times. Other nucleotide sequences in the sample specify the same CDR3. The chain has TRBV10-3 and TRBJ1-1, with D possibly being TRBD1 (5 bases). Germline loops: CDR1 ENHRY, CDR2 SYGVKD. The V end was cut by 3 bases, the J end by 4 bases, with 9 bases between. The CDR3 is 13 residues long. The CDR3 nucleotides read TGTGCCATCAGTGACGGCCAGGGCACTGAAGCTTTCTTT. The encoded protein is CAISDGQGTEAFF.

The chain recombines TRBV19 with TRBJ1-1; the D gene is possibly TRBD1 (6 bases). Germline assignment: CDR1 LNHDA and CDR2 SQIVND (reference sequence). The CDR3 covers 14 residues. V lost 10 bases and J lost 1, with 16 bases in between. This CDR3 is CATHNRERNTEAFF. The CDR3 coding sequence is TGTGCCACCCACAACAGGGAGAGGAACACTGAAGCTTTCTTT. Using reference TRBV19 and TRBJ1-1 for the parts outside the CDR3, the full variable domain is DGGITQSPKYLFRKEGQNVTLSCEQNLNHDAMYWYRQDPGQGLRLIYYSQIVNDFQKGDIAEGYSVSREKKESFPLTVTSAQKNPTAFYLCATHNRERNTEAFFGQGTRLTVV.

The rearrangement links TRBV5-1 to TRBJ1-1; no firm D call. The CDR3 has 13 residues. Germline CDR1 and CDR2: SGHRS and YFSETQ. Trimming left V 5 bases short and J 3 bases short, with 11 bases between. CDR3 sequence (DNA): TGCGCCAGCAGTTCCTCGGGGTACACTGAAGCTTTCTTT. Protein product: CASSSSGYTEAFF.

The chain combines TRBV7-9 with TRBJ2-7; no firm D call. The CDR3 runs 13 residues. CDR1 and CDR2 from the germline V gene are SEHNR and FQNEAQ (reference sequence). Trimming stripped 4 bases from V and 3 bases from J, with 10 bases between. The CDR3 DNA reads as TGTGCCAGCAGCTCCACAGAAAGCTACGAGCAGTACTTC. Protein product: CASSSTESYEQYF.

The chain links TRBV28 to TRBJ2-7; 8 bases line up with TRBD1. The CDR3 runs to 13 residues. CDR1 and CDR2 (germline): MDHEN, SYDVKM. The ends lost 3 bases at V and 6 bases at J; junction bases unmatched: 4. CDR3 in amino acids: CASSFPGGGEQYF. The CDR3 region has the DNA TGTGCCAGCAGTTTCCCAGGGGGCGGCGAGCAGTACTTC. Supplemented by reference TRBV28 and TRBJ2-7, the full variable domain reads DVKVTQSSRYLVKRTGEKVFLECVQDMDHENMFWYRQDPGLGLRLIYFSYDVKMKEKGDIPEGYSVSREKKERFSLILESASTNQTSMYLCASSFPGGGEQYFGPGTRLTVT.

This rearrangement joins TRBV15 to TRBJ2-1; 15 nucleotides match TRBD2. Germline V CDR1 and CDR2: LNHNV, YYDKDF (reference sequence). Trimming at V came to 5 bases and at J to 7 bases, leaving 27 bases not matched to a gene. This CDR3 has 23 residues. CDR3 sequence: CATSEPVDRRTSGRAVYSNEQFF. DNA for the CDR3: TGTGCCACCAGCGAACCGGTGGACCGCCGGACTAGCGGGAGGGCCGTGTACAGTAATGAGCAGTTCTTC.

This clone occurred many times. The chain recombines TRBV6-4 with TRBJ2-2, with D perhaps matching TRBD2 (6 bases). This CDR3 comprises 14 residues. Trimming cost V 8 bases and J 6 bases, with 16 bases left between them. Germline V CDR1 and CDR2: MRHNA, SNTAGT. The CDR3 reads CASGEGRSAGELFF. The DNA of the CDR3 is TGTGCCAGCGGAGAGGGGAGGTCCGCCGGGGAGCTGTTTTTT.

V is TRBV19 and J is TRBJ1-1; 11 bases agree with TRBD1. Unmatched junction bases numbered 3, after V lost 7 bases and J lost 8 bases. Per germline, CDR1 LNHDA and CDR2 SQIVND (reference sequence). This CDR3 has 12 residues. CDR3 DNA: TGTGCCAGTAAGGACAGGGGGCTAGAAGCTTTCTTT. Translated, it gives CASKDRGLEAFF.

DNA of the CDR3: TGCGCCAGCAGCTTCTTGACTAGCGGGAGGGCCGATTTTTACGAGCAGTACTTC. It yields the protein CASSFLTSGRADFYEQYF. This sequence joins TRBV5-1 and TRBJ2-7, with 14 positions matching TRBD2. CDR1 is SGHRS, CDR2 YFSETQ, per germline. The CDR3 has 18 amino acids. J was trimmed by 4 bases and V by 2 bases; bases with no gene match: 11.

This chain uses TRBV7-8 with TRBJ1-2; the match to TRBD1 covers 7 bases. The CDR3 extends over 13 amino acids. J lost 4 bases, V lost 1 base, and 0 bases had no gene match. The V gene's germline CDR1 is SGHVS and CDR2 FQNEAQ. This CDR3 reads CASSLGQGYGYTF. CDR3 coding DNA: TGTGCCAGCAGCTTAGGACAGGGCTATGGCTACACCTTC.

The J gene is TRBJ2-1, the V gene TRBV2; D is possibly TRBD2 (5 bases). The CDR3 is 13 amino acids. Germline-derived CDR1 and CDR2 are SNHLY and FYNNEI. V was shortened by 7 bases and J by 5 bases, with 12 bases between the two germline ends. CDR3 region: CASKGSGNNEQFF. CDR3 bases: TGTGCCAGCAAGGGCAGCGGAAACAATGAGCAGTTCTTC.

The rearrangement uses TRBV6-5 and TRBJ1-1; a possible D gene is TRBD1 (5 bases). With 6 bases removed from V and 0 bases from J, the gap between germline ends came to 8 bases. Germline-derived CDR1 and CDR2 are MNHEY and SVGAGI. CDR3 length: 13 amino acids. The CDR3 DNA reads TGTGCCAGCAGGTCCAGGGTGAACACTGAAGCTTTCTTT. Translation gives CASRSRVNTEAFF.

The chain couples TRBV13 to TRBJ2-5, with 10 bases identical to TRBD2. The CDR3 spans 16 residues. The V and J ends lost 5 bases and 1 base, in that order; junction bases with no gene match: 7. Germline assignment: CDR1 PRHDT and CDR2 FYEKMQ (reference sequence). The CDR3 loop is CASSGSGTSAQETQYF. As DNA, the CDR3 is TGTGCCAGCAGCGGCTCCGGGACTAGCGCCCAAGAGACCCAGTACTTC.